What follows describes a single T cell receptor beta chain. Its antigen remains unknown. The record originates from a study of T-cell reconstitution after alpha-beta-depleted transplantation in children. Molecular barcoding with unique molecular identifiers was used for the TCRbeta library. Each CDR3 protein gets one entry after TCRdb re-called the PCR reads with MiXCR. The table includes around 300,000 distinct CDR3 sequences, about a quarter detected once. Study results and caveats: Newly produced T cells mostly accounted for T-cell counts and diversity one year post-transplant. The origin of high day-60 TCRbeta diversity in some patients lay in surviving recipient T cells and thymic progenitors.

The CDR3 is made up of 12 amino acids. CDR1 is SGHRS, CDR2 YFSETQ, per germline. V dropped 4 bases and J dropped 4 bases, with 9 bases sitting between them. This chain joins TRBV5-1 and TRBJ2-7, with no clear D. The sequence came from a male patient aged 5 to 17 who had a stem cell transplant for acute lymphoblastic leukemia, so the T cells may come from the graft donor. This specimen was PBMCs, mostly from graft donor cells, taken 180 days after TCRalphabeta/CD19-depleted stem cell transplant. Written as DNA, the CDR3 is TGCGCCAGCAGCGGGTCTCTTTACGAGCAGTACTTC. Translating gives CASSGSLYEQYF. Using reference TRBV5-1 and TRBJ2-7 for the parts outside the CDR3, the full variable domain is KAGVTQTPRYLIKTRGQQVTLSCSPISGHRSVSWYQQTPGQGLQFLFEYFSETQRNKGNFPGRFSGRQFSNSRSEMNVSTLELGDSALYLCASSGSLYEQYFGPGTRLTVT.